This entry describes one T cell receptor beta chain. Its antigen is not identified. The sample belongs to a study of T-cell memory formation after mild COVID-19. Study-wide results and caveats: Mainly CM and EM harbored the contracting CD4+ clones; mainly EMRA harbored the CD8+ ones. Clones shrinking from day 15 to 85 showed even CD4/CD8 mixes; later expanders tilted CD4+. A second wave of clones peaked on day 37, and their SARS-CoV-2 specificity went unconfirmed.

From 5'RACE with constant-segment primers came TCR alpha and TCR beta cDNA libraries that carried sample barcodes and UMIs. MiXCR, applied by TCRdb to the 5' RACE reads, yields one record per CDR3 protein. Of 400,000 or so distinct CDR3 sequences in the sample, over 15% are singletons; the top ten hold 7.5% to 10%. V lost 7 bases and J lost 3; bases outside the gene matches: 5. The CDR3 is 13 residues long. The rearrangement uses TRBV12-3 or TRBV12-4 and TRBJ1-1; TRBD1 aligns across 7 bases. The sequence was obtained from an adult woman who had mild COVID-19 (a few samples of this study predate the infection). Cell type and time point are not known. Sequencing was carried out using PBMCs or a T cell subset sorted from them (not recorded which). The CDR3 region has the DNA TGTGCCAGCATGCGACAGGGAGACACTGAAGCTTTCTTT. Translation: CASMRQGDTEAFF.